The present T cell receptor (beta chain) was sequenced within a study of T cell repertoires in cytomegalovirus infection. Overall study findings and caveats: What dominated the ex vivo response were HLA-C-restricted CMV-specific TCR beta clonotypes.

Germline CDR1 and CDR2: SGHDN and FVKESK. Unmatched junction bases numbered 7, after V lost 1 base and J lost 2 bases. The CDR3 consists of 18 residues. TCRdb passed the reads through MiXCR, listing each CDR3 protein once. The sample consists of about 360,000 distinct CDR3 sequences, around a sixth of them appearing once. Regarding this clonotype: Its antigen is still unknown.

Material for sequencing was PBMCs. This sequence was found in a human donor in good health (CMV status not recorded). Some clones in this sample may be carry-over from other donors' samples. V gene TRBV14 combines with J gene TRBJ2-5, with TRBD2 matching 13 bases. CDR3 DNA: TGTGCCAGCAGCCAAGCAAAGACTAGCGGGGGGAATCAAGAGACCCAGTACTTC. Protein sequence: CASSQAKTSGGNQETQYF.